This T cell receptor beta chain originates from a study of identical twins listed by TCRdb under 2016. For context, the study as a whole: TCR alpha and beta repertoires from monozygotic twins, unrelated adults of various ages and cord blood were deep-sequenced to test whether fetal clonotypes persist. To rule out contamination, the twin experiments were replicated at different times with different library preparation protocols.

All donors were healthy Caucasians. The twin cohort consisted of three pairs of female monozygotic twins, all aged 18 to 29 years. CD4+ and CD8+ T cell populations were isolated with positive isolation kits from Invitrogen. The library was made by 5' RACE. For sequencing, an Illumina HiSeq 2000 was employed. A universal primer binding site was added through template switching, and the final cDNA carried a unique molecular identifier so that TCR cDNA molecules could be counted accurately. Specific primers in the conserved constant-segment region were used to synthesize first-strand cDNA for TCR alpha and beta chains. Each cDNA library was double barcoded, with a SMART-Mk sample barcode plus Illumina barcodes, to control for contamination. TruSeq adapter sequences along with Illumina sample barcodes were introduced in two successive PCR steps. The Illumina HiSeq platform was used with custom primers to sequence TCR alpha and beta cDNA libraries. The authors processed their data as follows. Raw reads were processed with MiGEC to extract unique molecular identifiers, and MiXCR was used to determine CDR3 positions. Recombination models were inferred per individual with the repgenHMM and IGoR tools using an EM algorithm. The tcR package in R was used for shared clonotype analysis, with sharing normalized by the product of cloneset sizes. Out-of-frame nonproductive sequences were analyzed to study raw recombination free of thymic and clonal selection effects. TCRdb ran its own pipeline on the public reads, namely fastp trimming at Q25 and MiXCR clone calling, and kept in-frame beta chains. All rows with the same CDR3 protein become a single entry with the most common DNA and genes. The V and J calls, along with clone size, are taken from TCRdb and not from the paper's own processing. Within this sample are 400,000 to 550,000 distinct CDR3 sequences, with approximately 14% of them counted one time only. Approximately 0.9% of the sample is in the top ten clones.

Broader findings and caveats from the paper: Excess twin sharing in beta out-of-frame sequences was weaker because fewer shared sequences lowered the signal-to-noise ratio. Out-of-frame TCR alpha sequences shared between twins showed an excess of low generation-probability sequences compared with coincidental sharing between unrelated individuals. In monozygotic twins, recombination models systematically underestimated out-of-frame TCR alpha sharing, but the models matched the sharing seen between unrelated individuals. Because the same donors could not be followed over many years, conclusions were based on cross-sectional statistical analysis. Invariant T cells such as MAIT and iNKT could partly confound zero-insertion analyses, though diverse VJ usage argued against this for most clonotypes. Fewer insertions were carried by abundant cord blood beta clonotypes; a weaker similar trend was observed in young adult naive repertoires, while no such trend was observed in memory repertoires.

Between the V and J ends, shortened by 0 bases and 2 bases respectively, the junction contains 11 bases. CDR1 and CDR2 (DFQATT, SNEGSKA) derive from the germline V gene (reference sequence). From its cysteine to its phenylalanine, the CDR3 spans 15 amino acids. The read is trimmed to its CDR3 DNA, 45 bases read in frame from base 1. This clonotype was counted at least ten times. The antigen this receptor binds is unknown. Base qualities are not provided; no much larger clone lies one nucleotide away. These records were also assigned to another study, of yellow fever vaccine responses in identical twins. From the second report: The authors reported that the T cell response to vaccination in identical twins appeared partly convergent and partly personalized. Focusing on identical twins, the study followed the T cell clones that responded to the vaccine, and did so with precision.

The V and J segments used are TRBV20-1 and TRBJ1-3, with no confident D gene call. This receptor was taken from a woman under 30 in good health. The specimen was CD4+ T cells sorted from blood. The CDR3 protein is CSARDSGSAGNTIYF. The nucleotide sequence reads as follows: TGCAGTGCTAGAGATTCGGGGTCCGCTGGAAACACCATATATTTT.